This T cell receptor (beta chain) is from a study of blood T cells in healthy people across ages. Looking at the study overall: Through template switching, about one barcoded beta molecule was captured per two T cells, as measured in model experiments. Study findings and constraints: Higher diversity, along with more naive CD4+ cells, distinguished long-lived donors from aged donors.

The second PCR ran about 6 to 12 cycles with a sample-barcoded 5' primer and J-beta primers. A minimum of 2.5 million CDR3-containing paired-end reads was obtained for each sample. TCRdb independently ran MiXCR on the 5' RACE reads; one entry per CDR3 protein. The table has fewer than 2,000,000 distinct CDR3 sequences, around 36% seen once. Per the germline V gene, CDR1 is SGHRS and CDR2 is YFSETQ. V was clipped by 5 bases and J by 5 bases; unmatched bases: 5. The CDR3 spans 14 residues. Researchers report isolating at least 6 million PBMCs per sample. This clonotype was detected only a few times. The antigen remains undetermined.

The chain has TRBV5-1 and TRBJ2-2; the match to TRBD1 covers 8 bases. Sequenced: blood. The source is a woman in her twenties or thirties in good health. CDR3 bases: TGCGCCAGCAGAGGACAGGGATTAACCGGGGAGCTGTTTTTT. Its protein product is CASRGQGLTGELFF.